The rows below give T cell receptor beta chains drawn from one sample of a study of T cells in Graves' hyperthyroidism and ophthalmopathy. Via MiXCR, TCRdb re-called the multiplex PCR reads, giving one row per CDR3 protein. The table lists more than 300,000 distinct CDR3 sequences, less than 20% of them singletons. Sequencing input: blood. The receptors originated from a man in his late teens or twenties with Graves' ophthalmopathy. Both conserved end residues are trimmed from each CDR3.

TRBJ2-5,TRBV11-2,ASSGPARGTQETQY
TRBJ1-1,TRBV6-5,ASSYHSERNTEAF
TRBJ2-3,TRBV5-6,ASSLGLGTDTQY
TRBJ2-7,TRBV27,ASSRTGTLYEQY
TRBJ1-6,TRBV28,ASSRGGSNSPLH
TRBJ2-3,TRBV7-2,ASSPRRITDTQY
TRBJ1-2,TRBV5-8,ASSSLDRNYGYT
TRBJ1-6,TRBV7-2,ASSVWPQRPLH
TRBJ1-1,TRBV6-9,ASIFCSPMNTEAF
TRBJ2-1,TRBV7-9,ASSLGAHEQF
TRBJ1-1,TRBV29-1,SAQRGTEAF
TRBJ2-5,TRBV5-6,ASSSGSQYQETQY
TRBJ1-2,TRBV3-1,ASSLHDRVYGYT
TRBJ2-1,TRBV19,ASSRLGTSGGSYNEQF
TRBJ2-7,TRBV4-1,ASSHTSGGYEQY
TRBJ2-3,TRBV7-6,ASSPKGAGVASTDTQY
TRBJ2-2,TRBV5-1,ASSLTWSRVVTGELF
TRBJ2-7,TRBV7-2,ASSSRTSWVEQY
TRBJ2-1,TRBV7-6,ASSLASGRLGEQF
TRBJ2-7,TRBV15,ATSREAGTVYEQY
TRBJ2-5,TRBV20-1,SARWLAGVGETQY
TRBJ2-2,TRBV2,ASSEIAGVAGELF
TRBJ1-1,TRBV20-1,SANHAGTGDSEAF
TRBJ2-1,TRBV19,ASSFPQGNEQF
TRBJ2-7,TRBV7-9,ASSLGEEQY
TRBJ2-3,TRBV7-9,ASSSPRLTDTQY
TRBJ2-2,TRBV4-1,ASELSGQYTGELF
TRBJ2-5,TRBV11-2,ASSSGYPETQY
TRBJ2-5,TRBV7-2,ASSFGLAEETQY
TRBJ2-1,TRBV12-5,ASGLGEGSYNEQF
TRBJ2-7,TRBV7-3,ASSSTTGGEQY
TRBJ2-1,TRBV2,ASDLSGDVAFEQF
TRBJ2-3,TRBV9,ASSVASTDTQY
TRBJ2-7,TRBV9,ASSPRPLEDEQY
TRBJ2-2,TRBV2,ASNFAGGRTGELF
TRBJ2-7,TRBV3-1,ASSQAWGGADFYEQY
TRBJ1-2,TRBV24-1,ATRDGNYGYT